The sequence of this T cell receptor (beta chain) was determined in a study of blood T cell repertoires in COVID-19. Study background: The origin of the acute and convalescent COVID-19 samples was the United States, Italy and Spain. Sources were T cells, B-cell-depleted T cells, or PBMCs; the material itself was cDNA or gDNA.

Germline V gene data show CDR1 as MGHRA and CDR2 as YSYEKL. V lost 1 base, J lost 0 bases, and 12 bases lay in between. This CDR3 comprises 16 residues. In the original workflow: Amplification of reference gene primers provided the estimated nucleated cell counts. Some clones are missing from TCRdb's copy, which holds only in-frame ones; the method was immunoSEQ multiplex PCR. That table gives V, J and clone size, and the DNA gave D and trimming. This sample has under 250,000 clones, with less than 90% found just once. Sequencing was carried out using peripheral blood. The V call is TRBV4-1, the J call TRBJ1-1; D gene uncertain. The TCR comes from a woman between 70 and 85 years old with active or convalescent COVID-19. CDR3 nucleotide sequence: TGCGCCAGCAGCCAAGGACGGAGCAGCCTGAACACTGAAGCTTTCTTT. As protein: CASSQGRSSLNTEAFF.